This TCR beta chain was identified in a study of response to subunit inactivated influenza vaccine. General study results and limits: A suggestion made by the authors is that each seasonal influenza vaccination recruits few new T cells.

On this clonotype: The antigen remains unidentified.

A single record per CDR3 protein comes from TCRdb applying MiXCR to the RT-PCR reads. The table has over 650,000 distinct CDR3 sequences, 15% to 20% seen once. Germline V gene data show CDR1 as MNHEY and CDR2 as SVGEGT. Trimming removed 6 bases from V and 2 bases from J, with 11 bases in between. The CDR3 has 13 residues. This chain joins TRBV6-2 or TRBV6-3 and TRBJ2-7; possible D gene TRBD1, 6 bases. This sequence originates from a man aged 45 to 65 who received an inactivated influenza vaccine. This sample comprised PBMCs from blood, obtained 4 to 6 days after vaccination. The chain's CDR3 is CASSGTTPYEQYF. In DNA, the CDR3 is TGTGCCAGCAGCGGGACAACGCCCTACGAGCAGTACTTC.